These 22 T cell receptor beta chains share one sample of origin, sequenced in a study of CD8 T cells in Susac syndrome. Reverse transcription of about 0.5 to 1 ug RNA used random hexamers. TCRdb reprocessed the immunoSEQ multiplex PCR reads with MiXCR, giving one entry per CDR3 protein. Of about 100,000 distinct CDR3 sequences listed, roughly 96% are singletons. Sequenced material: CD8+ T cells from PBMCs. The receptor source for this set is a human donor with Susac syndrome.

This chain links TRBV20-1 with TRBJ2-4, with D possibly being TRBD1 (5 bases). CDR3 length: 12 residues. Germline loops: CDR1 DFQATT, CDR2 SNEGSKA (reference sequence). Trimming removed 4 bases at V and 7 bases at J, with 11 bases between. CDR3 sequence reads: CSATQGVNIQYF. Written as DNA, the CDR3 is TGCAGTGCTACGCAGGGTGTTAACATTCAGTACTTC.

The V gene is TRBV6-6, the J gene TRBJ2-7; D possibly corresponds to TRBD2 (5 bases). The CDR3 is 15 residues long. The V end lost 0 bases, the J end lost 3 bases, and 12 bases lay between the germline ends. The germline V gene has CDR1 MNHNY and CDR2 SVGAGI (reference sequence). The CDR3 region has the DNA TGTGCCAGCAGTTACTCGATATCGAGGGACTACGAGCAGTACTTC. Translated, it gives CASSYSISRDYEQYF.

The chain is built from TRBV29-1 and TRBJ2-6; D is ambiguous. The V end was cut by 6 bases, the J end by 2 bases, with 5 bases between. The V gene's germline CDR1 is SQVTM and CDR2 ANQGSEA. The CDR3 has 12 residues. The CDR3: CSVMTGANVLTF. The DNA of the CDR3 is TGCAGCGTCATGACTGGGGCCAACGTCCTGACTTTC.

This clonotype has just one count. This chain connects TRBV5-1 to TRBJ2-3; 9 bases fit TRBD2. J lost 5 bases, V lost 0 bases, and 4 bases had no gene match. Germline CDR1 reads SGHRS; CDR2 reads YFSETQ. The CDR3 sequence is 15 residues long. CDR3 DNA sequence: TGCGCCAGCAGCTTGGAGACTAGCGGTCAAGATACGCAGTATTTT. Its translation: CASSLETSGQDTQYF.

The V call is TRBV12-3 or TRBV12-4, the J call TRBJ1-2, with D tentatively TRBD1 (5 bases). Trimming removed 3 bases at V and 2 bases at J, with 7 bases between. The CDR3 contains 13 residues. CDR3 amino acids: CASSFEGNYGYTF. DNA for the CDR3: TGTGCCAGCAGTTTCGAGGGGAACTATGGCTACACCTTC.

The genes are TRBV2 and TRBJ2-1, with D maybe TRBD2 (6 bases). Germline lookup yields CDR1 SNHLY and CDR2 FYNNEI. V lost 7 bases, J lost 6 bases, and 10 bases lay in between. The CDR3 contains 12 residues. CDR3 sequence: CASNGLLNEQFF. The DNA of the CDR3 is TGTGCCAGCAACGGACTACTCAATGAGCAGTTCTTC.

The gene calls are TRBV12-3 or TRBV12-4 and TRBJ2-1; D uncertain. V dropped 1 base and J dropped 0 bases, with 7 bases sitting between them. The CDR3 has 15 amino acids. DNA of the CDR3: TGTGCCAGCAGTTTAGTAGCAAGCTCCTACAATGAGCAGTTCTTC. This gives the protein CASSLVASSYNEQFF.

This chain connects TRBV4-2 to TRBJ2-7; TRBD2 agrees at 8 bases. Trimming removed 0 bases from V and 6 bases from J; junction bases left unmatched: 7. This CDR3 is built from 15 residues. Germline V gives CDR1 LGHNA, CDR2 YNFKEQ. As DNA, the CDR3 is TGTGCCAGCAGCCAAGACCGGACTAGCTTTGGCGAGCAGTACTTC. Its translation is CASSQDRTSFGEQYF.

V and J are TRBV7-2 and TRBJ2-1, with 7 bases fitting TRBD2. The length of the CDR3 is 15 residues. Germline V gene data show CDR1 as SGHTA and CDR2 as FQGNSA. The V and J ends lost 1 base and 9 bases, in that order; junction bases with no gene match: 9. The CDR3 DNA sequence: TGTGCCAGCAGCTTAGTTAGGAGGGGCGGGGGTGAGCAGTTCTTC. Encoded protein: CASSLVRRGGGEQFF.

V and J are TRBV13 and TRBJ2-1; D gene unclear. There are 15 residues in the CDR3. Trimming shortened V by 2 bases and J by 5 bases, and 13 bases separated the two germline ends. Germline assignment: CDR1 PRHDT and CDR2 FYEKMQ (reference sequence). The CDR3 bases are TGTGCCAGCAGCTTACTAGGGTACCCGGACAATGAGCAGTTCTTC. It codes for CASSLLGYPDNEQFF.

V and J are TRBV15 and TRBJ1-2, with TRBD1 matching 7 bases. V lost 3 bases to trimming and J lost 4 bases; unmatched junction nucleotides: 11. Germline V gene sequence: CDR1 LNHNV, CDR2 YYDKDF (reference sequence). CDR3 length equals 16 residues. The CDR3 DNA is TGTGCCACCAGCAGCGACTGGGACAGCAGTATCTATGGCTACACCTTC. The encoded protein is CATSSDWDSSIYGYTF.

CDR3 sequence: CARRRGEVSAETQYF. The CDR3 DNA reads TGTGCCAGACGGAGGGGAGAGGTGTCCGCAGAGACCCAGTACTTC. This chain uses TRBV9 with TRBJ2-5, with D possibly matching TRBD2 (6 bases). This CDR3 has 15 residues. The V gene's germline CDR1 is SGDLS and CDR2 YYNGEE. Trimming left V 8 bases short and J 4 bases short, with 21 bases between.

J is TRBJ2-3 and V is TRBV6-2 or TRBV6-3, with D unresolved. The CDR3 is 13 residues long. CDR1 is MNHEY, CDR2 SVGEGT, per germline. V was pared by 3 bases and J by 3 bases, with 7 bases between. CDR3 sequence: CASSYQWTDTQYF. CDR3 nucleotides: TGTGCCAGCAGTTATCAGTGGACAGATACGCAGTATTTT.

V gene TRBV20-1 combines with J gene TRBJ2-7, with D possibly TRBD2 on 5 matching bases. V dropped 2 bases and J dropped 4 bases, with 15 bases sitting between them. Germline CDR1 reads DFQATT; CDR2 reads SNEGSKA (reference sequence). The length of the CDR3 is 14 residues. CDR3 DNA sequence: TGCAGTGCTAGACGGACTTGGGTAGATTACGAGCAGTACTTC. The encoded protein is CSARRTWVDYEQYF.

This clonotype was seen a few times. V gene TRBV3-1 combines with J gene TRBJ2-7; either TRBD1 or TRBD2 may fit D (5 bases each). Looked up from germline, CDR1 is LGHDT and CDR2 is YNNKEL (reference sequence). The length of the CDR3 is 16 residues. Trimming removed 1 base from V and 4 bases from J, with 17 bases in between. Written as DNA, the CDR3 is TGTGCCAGCAGCCAAGCCACCGGGACCCACTGGTACGAGCAGTACTTC. It codes for CASSQATGTHWYEQYF.

This clonotype appeared once. V gene TRBV4-1 combines with J gene TRBJ1-1, with D maybe TRBD1 (5 bases). Germline CDR1 reads MGHRA; CDR2 reads YSYEKL. The CDR3 has 15 amino acids. V was trimmed by 4 bases and J by 4 bases, leaving 16 bases between them. DNA of the CDR3: TGCGCCAGCAGCCGCCCGTCAGAGAGGGGCACTGAAGCTTTCTTT. Translation gives CASSRPSERGTEAFF.

This clonotype was recorded only once. The rearrangement uses TRBV29-1 and TRBJ2-3, with TRBD2 matching over 9 bases. Per the germline V gene, CDR1 is SQVTM and CDR2 is ANQGSEA. V dropped 4 bases and J dropped 5; count of bases not matched to a gene: 10. The CDR3 runs to 15 residues. The CDR3 sequence: CSVGPTSGLRDTQYF. In nucleotides, the CDR3 is TGCAGCGTTGGCCCTACTAGCGGGCTACGAGATACGCAGTATTTT.

The chain recombines TRBV11-2 with TRBJ2-3, with TRBD2 as a possible D gene (5 bases). The CDR3 totals 15 residues. Germline CDR1 is SGHAT and CDR2 is FQNNGV. Trimming took off 1 base at V and 2 bases at J, with 10 bases between the two ends. This chain's CDR3 is CASSLGLGDTDTQYF. As DNA, the CDR3 is TGTGCCAGCAGCTTAGGGCTCGGGGACACAGATACGCAGTATTTT.

J is TRBJ2-1 and V is TRBV3-1; 11 positions match TRBD2. The V gene end was trimmed by 3 bases and the J gene end by 8 bases; junction bases not matched to a gene: 6. Per germline, CDR1 LGHDT and CDR2 YNNKEL (reference sequence). The CDR3 is 15 residues long. The CDR3 DNA sequence: TGTGCCAGCAGCCAGGATAGCGGGAGGGCCGATGAGCAGTTCTTC. It is translated as CASSQDSGRADEQFF.

The CDR3 region is CSVVGQGYEQYF. DNA of the CDR3: TGCAGCGTTGTGGGACAGGGCTACGAGCAGTACTTC. This sequence joins TRBV29-1 and TRBJ2-7; TRBD1 aligns across 9 bases. V dropped 4 bases and J dropped 3; count of bases not matched to a gene: 1. The CDR3 runs 12 residues. CDR1 is SQVTM, CDR2 ANQGSEA, per germline.

The chain recombines TRBV4-1 with TRBJ2-5; 10 positions match TRBD1. Germline V gene data show CDR1 as MGHRA and CDR2 as YSYEKL. The V segment lost 8 bases and the J segment 5 bases; nucleotides outside the gene matches: 11. The CDR3 consists of 15 residues. The CDR3 nucleotides are TGCGCCAGCTACCGGGACAGGGGCGCCCGGGAGACCCAGTACTTC. It encodes CASYRDRGARETQYF.

The rearrangement joins TRBV29-1 to TRBJ1-1; 12 bases align to TRBD1. The germline V gene has CDR1 SQVTM and CDR2 ANQGSEA. Trimming cost V 7 bases and J 6 bases; bases outside gene matches: 6. CDR3 length: 13 amino acids. Written as DNA, the CDR3 is TGCAGCGCCCGGGACAGGGGGCGGCCTGAAGCTTTCTTT. Protein sequence: CSARDRGRPEAFF.